The TCR beta chain under discussion was sequenced for a study of blood T cell repertoires in COVID-19. Study background: Sites across the United States, Italy and Spain contributed samples from acute and convalescent COVID-19.

Clones were sequenced by immunoSEQ multiplex PCR, and TCRdb holds only the in-frame ones, with some missing. The data show fewer than 150,000 clones, roughly 84% seen once. There are 15 residues in the CDR3. The V gene's germline CDR1 is LGHDT and CDR2 YNNKEL (reference sequence). The V and J ends lost 0 bases and 3 bases respectively, with 9 bases between them. The rearrangement joins TRBV3-1 (or the pseudogene TRBV3-2) to TRBJ2-1; D ambiguous. Input material: peripheral blood. This sequence was found in a woman in her twenties or thirties who had recovered from COVID-19. In nucleotides, the CDR3 is TGTGCCAGCAGCCAAGACCCCACAGACTACAATGAGCAGTTCTTC. Residues: CASSQDPTDYNEQFF.